The sequence of this TCR beta chain was determined in a study of cytomegalovirus exposure and HLA in healthy donors. Regarding the study as a whole: Association of a missense DCLRE1C variant with TCR beta V- and J-gene trimming was reported in a later analysis.

This CDR3 comprises 12 residues. V was cut by 6 bases and J by 6 bases, with 11 bases left in between. Germline CDR1 SGHAT, CDR2 FQNNGV. A remark on this clone: What it binds is not known.

PCR was performed using 60 Vbeta and 13 Jbeta primers. Sequenced by immunoSEQ multiplex PCR; TCRdb stores in-frame clones only, minus some. The sample records about 190,000 clones, around 86% being singletons. Specimen: PBMCs. The receptor was isolated from a middle-aged man in good health and CMV-seropositive. The V gene is TRBV11-2, the J gene TRBJ1-2; a possible D gene is TRBD1 (5 bases). CDR3 region: CASRQTVHGYTF. The DNA of the CDR3 is TGTGCCAGCAGACAGACAGTTCATGGCTACACCTTC.